The 12 T cell receptor beta chains below were found in one sample sequenced in a study of beta chain features in type 1 diabetes. Antigen specificity for these receptors is unknown. General study results and limits: Shorter TCRB CDR3s, moderately but significantly so, were found in Type 1 diabetes patients in all four CD4+ subsets.

Sequenced material consisted of expressed TCRB transcripts (all of the isolated RNA was reverse transcribed). Clones were read by immunoSEQ multiplex PCR, and TCRdb kept only the in-frame ones, dropping some. Among approximately 360,000 clones listed, over 9.5% were seen once. The source material was naive CD4+ T cells from blood. The receptors here all came from a woman aged 18 to 35 with type 1 diabetes.

The rearrangement uses TRBV28 and TRBJ2-1; 8 nucleotides line up with TRBD1. V lost 0 bases to trimming and J lost 2 bases; unmatched junction nucleotides: 3. The CDR3 runs to 16 residues. The germline V gene encodes CDR1 MDHEN and CDR2 SYDVKM. This CDR3 is CASSLWGDRPYNEQFF. The CDR3 region has the DNA TGTGCCAGCAGTTTATGGGGGGACAGGCCCTACAATGAGCAGTTCTTC.

This clone was seen a few times. The V and J genes are TRBV28 and TRBJ2-7, with D maybe TRBD1 (5 bases). This CDR3 contains 16 residues. V shed 4 bases and J shed 0 bases, with 16 bases lying between them. The germline CDR1 and CDR2 sequences are MDHEN and SYDVKM. In DNA form, the CDR3 reads TGTGCCAGCAGTTCCCCAGGGCAGGAGAGCTCCTACGAGCAGTACTTC. It specifies CASSSPGQESSYEQYF.

A few counts support this clone. The chain employs TRBV28 and TRBJ2-1; 11 bases align to TRBD2. The germline gives CDR1 MDHEN, CDR2 SYDVKM. V gave up 5 bases and J gave up 8 bases; unmatched junction bases: 8. This CDR3 spans 15 amino acids. The chain's CDR3 is CASSPPGTSGHEQFF. The CDR3 DNA reads as TGTGCCAGCAGTCCTCCGGGGACTAGCGGTCATGAGCAGTTCTTC.

The table lists this clone with a few counts. The J gene is TRBJ1-4, the V gene TRBV12-5; 7 bases agree with TRBD1. The germline gives CDR1 LGHNT, CDR2 FRNRAP. The CDR3 contains 13 residues. Trimming at V came to 4 bases and at J to 9 bases, leaving 5 bases not matched to a gene. This chain's CDR3 is CASGSGQVKKLFF. The CDR3 bases are TGTGCTAGTGGTTCCGGACAGGTCAAAAAACTGTTTTTT.

This clone has only a few counts. The V call is TRBV13, the J call TRBJ1-1; TRBD1 might be the D (5 bases). Trimming left V 5 bases short and J 10 bases short, with 11 bases between. CDR1 is PRHDT and CDR2 is FYEKMQ in the germline V gene (reference sequence). The CDR3 spans 11 residues. The chain's CDR3 is CASSPIGGAFF. CDR3 nucleotides: TGTGCCAGCAGCCCGATCGGGGGAGCTTTCTTT.

A few counts support this clone. The V and J genes are TRBV7-2 and TRBJ1-1; D is unclear. Per the germline V gene, CDR1 is SGHTA and CDR2 is FQGNSA. V lost 3 bases and J 0 bases, leaving 8 bases between the germline ends. The CDR3 runs to 14 residues. The CDR3, as DNA: TGTGCCAGCAGCTTCGGGTTAATGAACACTGAAGCTTTCTTT. This codes for CASSFGLMNTEAFF.

This clone has only a few counts. The V gene is TRBV6-5, the J gene TRBJ2-3; D is uncertain. V was shortened by 7 bases and J by 6 bases, with 8 bases between the two germline ends. CDR3 size: 11 residues. CDR1 is MNHEY, CDR2 SVGAGI, per germline. The CDR3 loop reads CASTALDTQYF. CDR3 nucleotide sequence: TGTGCCAGCACTGCACTCGATACGCAGTATTTT.

The chain combines TRBV30 with TRBJ2-7; D perhaps matches TRBD1 (5 bases). Between the trimmed V and J ends, which lost 4 bases and 2 bases, there was a span of 6 bases. This CDR3 contains 11 residues. Per germline, CDR1 GTSNPN and CDR2 SVGIG (reference sequence). The CDR3 protein is CAWTGTYEQYF. The DNA for the CDR3 is TGTGCCTGGACAGGGACCTACGAGCAGTACTTC.

This CDR3 is CASSWGRASGTQYF. CDR3 coding DNA: TGTGCCAGCAGTTGGGGGAGGGCTAGTGGGACCCAGTACTTC. The V gene is TRBV27, the J gene TRBJ2-5; 7 nucleotides line up with TRBD2. The germline gives CDR1 MNHEY, CDR2 SMNVEV (reference sequence). This CDR3 is 14 amino acids long. V lost 4 bases to trimming and J lost 7 bases; unmatched junction nucleotides: 9.

Regarding this clone: The same CDR3 can be traced to other DNA sequences in this sample. The chain has TRBV20-1 and TRBJ2-7; D is ambiguous. V lost 2 bases, J lost 3 bases, and 5 bases lay in between. CDR3 length: 11 amino acids. In germline, CDR1 is DFQATT, CDR2 SNEGSKA (reference sequence). The CDR3 loop is CSARRVYEQYF. The CDR3 DNA reads TGCAGTGCTAGACGGGTCTACGAGCAGTACTTC.

The rearrangement links TRBV7-2 to TRBJ2-4; possible D gene TRBD2, 6 bases. V was trimmed by 5 bases and J by 7 bases, leaving 18 bases between them. The CDR3 runs to 15 residues. The germline V gene has CDR1 SGHTA and CDR2 FQGNSA. In nucleotides, the CDR3 is TGTGCCAGCAGCCCAAGGTGGGCTGGGGGGAACATTCAGTACTTC. Translating it yields CASSPRWAGGNIQYF.

This chain joins TRBV27 and TRBJ1-5, with D maybe TRBD1 (5 bases). The ends were cut back, 6 bases at V and 4 bases at J, with 7 bases in the middle. Germline V CDR1 and CDR2: MNHEY, SMNVEV (reference sequence). The CDR3 is 12 amino acids. The CDR3 region is CASREGNQPQHF. The DNA for the CDR3 is TGTGCCAGCAGGGAGGGGAATCAGCCCCAGCATTTT.